This TCR beta chain was retrieved from a study of blood T cell repertoires in COVID-19. Germline V gene lookup returns CDR1 LGHDT and CDR2 YNNKEL (reference sequence). Trimming removed 0 bases from V and 9 bases from J; junction bases left unmatched: 10. The CDR3 runs to 17 residues. Sequenced by immunoSEQ multiplex PCR; TCRdb stores in-frame clones only, minus some. The table lists 200,000 to 250,000 clones, approximately 80% of them singletons. The sequenced sample was PBMCs or T cells enriched from blood (not recorded which). This rearrangement joins TRBV3-1 (or the pseudogene TRBV3-2) to TRBJ2-3; 12 nucleotides align to TRBD2. The TCR was taken from a man aged 55 to 70 who had recovered from COVID-19. The chain's CDR3 is CASSQETSGGLGLTQYF. DNA of the CDR3: TGTGCCAGCAGCCAAGAGACTAGCGGGGGCCTCGGGTTGACGCAGTATTTT.